Presented here are 9 T cell receptor beta chains from one specimen sequenced in a study of CD8 T cells in ankylosing spondylitis. Using its own MiXCR run on the 5' RACE reads, TCRdb lists one record per CDR3 protein. The profile covers 160,000 or so distinct CDR3 sequences, with 9.8% appearing a single time and more than 12% taken by the ten largest. The sequenced sample was blood, either unsorted or a sorted T cell fraction (not recorded which). All receptors come from a female donor with ankylosing spondylitis or in good health (not recorded which).

This clonotype has at least ten counts. The chain couples TRBV2 to TRBJ2-2; no definite D call. The V end was cut by 4 bases, the J end by 2 bases, with 14 bases between. Germline V gene lookup returns CDR1 SNHLY and CDR2 FYNNEI. The CDR3 has 16 amino acids. The CDR3 sequence: CASSAPPAENTGELFF. Here the CDR3 DNA reads TGTGCCAGCAGTGCCCCCCCTGCAGAAAACACCGGGGAGCTGTTTTTT.

This clonotype has at least ten counts. V is TRBV20-1 and J is TRBJ2-1, with 9 bases identical to TRBD2. V lost 5 bases, J lost 1 base, and 6 bases stayed unmatched. Per germline, CDR1 DFQATT and CDR2 SNEGSKA (reference sequence). The CDR3 spans 15 residues. As DNA, the CDR3 is TGCAGTGCTCCCCTTCTAGCGGGGTCCTACAATGAGCAGTTCTTC. Translation gives CSAPLLAGSYNEQFF.

This clonotype has only a few counts. This sequence joins TRBV6-2 or TRBV6-3 and TRBJ2-1, with D possibly TRBD2 on 6 matching bases. CDR1 MNHEY and CDR2 SVGEGT come from the germline V gene. V was shortened by 6 bases and J by 7 bases, with 25 bases between the two germline ends. The CDR3 is made up of 17 amino acids. The CDR3 DNA sequence: TGTGCCAGCAGCAACCTGGGGCGGGACTCGGGCTCAAATGAGCAGTTCTTC. This gives the protein CASSNLGRDSGSNEQFF.

J is TRBJ2-5 and V is TRBV7-2; TRBD2 matches at 8 bases. V dropped 1 base and J dropped 9; count of bases not matched to a gene: 10. CDR1 and CDR2 from the germline V gene are SGHTA and FQGNSA. This CDR3 has 15 amino acids. CDR3 amino acids: CASSLESGSRWAQYF. In DNA, the CDR3 is TGTGCCAGCAGCTTAGAGAGCGGGAGCAGGTGGGCCCAGTACTTC. Full variable domain (rest looked up from reference TRBV7-2 and TRBJ2-5): GAGVSQSPSNKVTEKGKDVELRCDPISGHTALYWYRQSLGQGLEFLIYFQGNSAPDKSGLPSDRFSAERTGGSVSTLTIQRTQQEDSAVYLCASSLESGSRWAQYFGPGTRLLVL.

This clonotype occurred many times. The chain couples TRBV11-1 to TRBJ2-2; 10 nucleotides match TRBD2. The CDR3 is 19 residues long. The germline CDR1 and CDR2 sequences are SGHAT and FQDESV (reference sequence). The J segment lost 2 bases and the V segment lost 4 bases, leaving 13 bases of the junction unmatched. The CDR3 bases are TGTGCCAGCAGCTCCCTAGCGGGAGACGCCCCCGAAAACACCGGGGAGCTGTTTTTT. Translated, it gives CASSSLAGDAPENTGELFF.

This clonotype was seen a handful of times. The chain links TRBV2 to TRBJ2-3, with D perhaps matching TRBD2 (6 bases). In germline, CDR1 is SNHLY, CDR2 FYNNEI. CDR3 length equals 13 residues. V was clipped by 8 bases and J by 2 bases, with 11 bases between them. The DNA for the CDR3 is TGTGCCAGCCGGGGGAAACACACAGATACGCAGTATTTT. This encodes CASRGKHTDTQYF.

The rearrangement uses TRBV9 and TRBJ2-1; no clear D. With 3 bases removed from V and 14 bases from J, the gap between germline ends came to 21 bases. CDR3 length equals 14 residues. The V gene's germline CDR1 is SGDLS and CDR2 YYNGEE. The DNA of the CDR3 is TGTGCCAGCAGCGCAGAACCAGAGCGTAGTAAAGAGTTCTTC. Its translation is CASSAEPERSKEFF.

This clonotype was detected only a few times. In DNA, the CDR3 is TGTGCCAGCAGCTTAAATCTTCGTCTTACCCCCTATGGCTACACCTTC. Its translation: CASSLNLRLTPYGYTF. This chain uses TRBV7-2 with TRBJ1-2; D is ambiguous. V lost 2 bases and J lost 4, with 17 bases in between. The CDR3 consists of 16 residues. CDR1 is SGHTA and CDR2 is FQGNSA in the germline V gene.

This clonotype has a count of ten or more. The rearrangement joins TRBV7-9 to TRBJ1-1; D is uncertain. V lost 5 bases to trimming and J lost 1 base, with 11 bases between them. This CDR3 has 14 residues. Per the germline V gene, CDR1 is SEHNR and CDR2 is FQNEAQ (reference sequence). DNA for the CDR3: TGTGCCAGCAGCCCTGGGCTAAAGAACACTGAAGCTTTCTTT. It translates to CASSPGLKNTEAFF.